This entry describes one TCR beta chain. Its antigen remains unidentified. At one of its ends the junction is not consistent with the germline gene, which may arise from a read error. The sample is drawn from a study of Tregs in tolerant kidney transplant recipients. Study observations and caveats: Findings come from small patient numbers and require larger validation. Antigen-driven expansion was suggested because donor-specific Tregs expanded more than all Tregs in tolerant patients.

Germline CDR1 is LGHNT and CDR2 is FRNRAP. This CDR3 contains 11 residues. Thawed PBMCs were FACS-sorted into unstimulated CD4+CD25+CD127- regulatory T cells, CD4+CD25- non-regulatory cells, CD4 and CD8 cells. TCRdb's copy holds only in-frame clones and misses some; the assay was immunoSEQ multiplex PCR. The data show some 80,000 clones, roughly 98% seen once. Sample: CD4+ T cells from blood, taken before the transplant. This TCR was sampled from a human donor who received a combined kidney and bone marrow transplant. The gene calls are TRBV12-5 and TRBJ1-2, with a weak D call TRBD1 (5 bases). Here the CDR3 DNA reads TGTGCTAGTGGTTTGGCAGGGCCCATCATCTTC. Amino acid sequence: CASGLAGPIIF.